The source of this T cell receptor beta chain is a study of PD-1 blockade in mismatch repair-deficient tumors. For the study at large: All were previously treated, progressing patients with around eleven mismatch repair-deficient cancer types.

The data were produced by immunoSEQ multiplex PCR, yet TCRdb's version contains in-frame clones alone and is incomplete. The repertoire holds 130,000 or so clones, with 85% to 90% as singletons. The TCR-sequenced patients were a few responders to pembrolizumab. In germline, CDR1 is MNHEY, CDR2 SMNVEV (reference sequence). Deletions cut 2 bases from V and 6 bases from J, with 13 bases between. The CDR3 length is 15 residues. The sample consisted of peripheral blood, taken 44 weeks after starting pembrolizumab. V and J are TRBV27 and TRBJ2-2, with TRBD1 as a possible D gene (6 bases). The sequence came from an adult with mismatch repair-deficient cancer. CDR3 nucleotide sequence: TGTGCCAGCAGTTTAAAGTCCAGGGGCGCCGGGGAGCTGTTTTTT. This codes for CASSLKSRGAGELFF.